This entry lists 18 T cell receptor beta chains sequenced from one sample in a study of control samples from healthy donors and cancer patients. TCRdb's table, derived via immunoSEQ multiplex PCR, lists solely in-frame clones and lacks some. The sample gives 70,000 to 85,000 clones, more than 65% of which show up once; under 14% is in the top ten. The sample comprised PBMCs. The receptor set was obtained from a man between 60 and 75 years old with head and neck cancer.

The CDR3: CASSQNRRNEQFF. The CDR3 DNA follows: TGTGCCAGCAGCCAAAATCGGCGGAATGAGCAGTTCTTC. The chain joins TRBV3-1 (or the pseudogene TRBV3-2) to TRBJ2-1, with D unresolved. The CDR3 totals 13 residues. The germline CDR1 and CDR2 sequences are LGHDT and YNNKEL (reference sequence). The ends were cut back, 2 bases at V and 7 bases at J, with 9 bases in the middle.

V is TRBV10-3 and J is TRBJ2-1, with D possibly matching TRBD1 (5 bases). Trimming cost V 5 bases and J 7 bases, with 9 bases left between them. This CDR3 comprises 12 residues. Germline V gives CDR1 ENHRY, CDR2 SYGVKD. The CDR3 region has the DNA TGTGCCATCAGTCCCCAGGGAAATGAGCAGTTCTTC. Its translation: CAISPQGNEQFF.

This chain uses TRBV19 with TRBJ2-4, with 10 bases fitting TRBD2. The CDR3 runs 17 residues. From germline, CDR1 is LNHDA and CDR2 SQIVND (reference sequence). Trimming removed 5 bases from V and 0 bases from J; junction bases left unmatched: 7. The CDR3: CASSPGLAAGAKNIQYF. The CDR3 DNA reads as TGTGCCAGTAGTCCCGGACTAGCGGCCGGAGCCAAAAACATTCAGTACTTC.

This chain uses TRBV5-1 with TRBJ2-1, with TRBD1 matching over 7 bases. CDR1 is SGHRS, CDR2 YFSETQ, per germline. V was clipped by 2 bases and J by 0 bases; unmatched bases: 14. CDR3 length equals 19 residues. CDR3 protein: CASSLFGDSRGSSYNEQFF. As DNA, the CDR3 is TGCGCCAGCAGCTTATTTGGGGACAGCCGCGGTAGCTCCTACAATGAGCAGTTCTTC.

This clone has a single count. This CDR3 reads CASSVNSWRAFF. The CDR3 DNA is TGTGCCAGCAGTGTTAATTCCTGGCGGGCTTTCTTT. The rearrangement joins TRBV28 to TRBJ1-1; D remains ambiguous. V lost 5 bases to trimming and J lost 11 bases, with 15 bases between them. The CDR3 loop spans 12 amino acids. CDR1 is MDHEN, CDR2 SYDVKM, per germline.

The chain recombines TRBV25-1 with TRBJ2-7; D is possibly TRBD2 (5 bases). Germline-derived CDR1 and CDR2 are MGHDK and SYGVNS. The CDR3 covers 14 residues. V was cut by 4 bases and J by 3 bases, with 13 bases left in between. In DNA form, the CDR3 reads TGTGCCAGCAGTGTAACGGGGAATTACTACGAGCAGTACTTC. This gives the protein CASSVTGNYYEQYF.

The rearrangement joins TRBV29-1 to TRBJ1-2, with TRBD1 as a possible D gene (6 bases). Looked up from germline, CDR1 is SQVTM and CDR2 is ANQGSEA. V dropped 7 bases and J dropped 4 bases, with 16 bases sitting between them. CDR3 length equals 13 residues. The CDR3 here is CSAPAQGRYGYTF. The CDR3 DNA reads TGCAGCGCTCCCGCCCAGGGGCGCTATGGCTACACCTTC.

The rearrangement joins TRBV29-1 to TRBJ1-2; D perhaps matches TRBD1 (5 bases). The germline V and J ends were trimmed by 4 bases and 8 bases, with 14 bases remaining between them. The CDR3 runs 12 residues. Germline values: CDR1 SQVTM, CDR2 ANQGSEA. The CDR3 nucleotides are TGCAGCGTTGGTGAGGGACGGGGCGGCTACACCTTC. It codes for CSVGEGRGGYTF.

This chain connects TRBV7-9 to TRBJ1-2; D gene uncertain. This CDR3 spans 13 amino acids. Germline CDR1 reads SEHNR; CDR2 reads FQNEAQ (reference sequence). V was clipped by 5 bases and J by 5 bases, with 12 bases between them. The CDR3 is CASSPSGWYGYTF. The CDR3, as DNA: TGTGCCAGCAGCCCTTCCGGATGGTATGGCTACACCTTC.

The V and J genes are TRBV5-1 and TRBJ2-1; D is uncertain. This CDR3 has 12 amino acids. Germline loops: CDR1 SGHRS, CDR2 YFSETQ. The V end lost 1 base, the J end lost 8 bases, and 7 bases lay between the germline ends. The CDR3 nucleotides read TGCGCCAGCAGCTTGTTAGCCCATGAGCAGTTCTTC. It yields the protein CASSLLAHEQFF. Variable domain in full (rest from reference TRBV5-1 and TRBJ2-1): KAGVTQTPRYLIKTRGQQVTLSCSPISGHRSVSWYQQTPGQGLQFLFEYFSETQRNKGNFPGRFSGRQFSNSRSEMNVSTLELGDSALYLCASSLLAHEQFFGPGTRLTVL.

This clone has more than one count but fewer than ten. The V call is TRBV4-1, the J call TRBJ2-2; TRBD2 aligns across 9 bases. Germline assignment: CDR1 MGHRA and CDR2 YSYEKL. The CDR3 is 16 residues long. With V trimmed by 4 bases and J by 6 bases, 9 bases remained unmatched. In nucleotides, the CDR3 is TGCGCCAGCAGCCGATTAAGCGGGAGGTTTTCCGGGGAGCTGTTTTTT. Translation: CASSRLSGRFSGELFF.

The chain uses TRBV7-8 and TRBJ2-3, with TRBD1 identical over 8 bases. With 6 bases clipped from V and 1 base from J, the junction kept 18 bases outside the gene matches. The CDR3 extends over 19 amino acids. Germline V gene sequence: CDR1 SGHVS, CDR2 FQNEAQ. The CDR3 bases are TGTGCCAGCAGTTGGGATTTGTCGGCAGGACAGGGACGCACAGATACGCAGTATTTT. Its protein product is CASSWDLSAGQGRTDTQYF.

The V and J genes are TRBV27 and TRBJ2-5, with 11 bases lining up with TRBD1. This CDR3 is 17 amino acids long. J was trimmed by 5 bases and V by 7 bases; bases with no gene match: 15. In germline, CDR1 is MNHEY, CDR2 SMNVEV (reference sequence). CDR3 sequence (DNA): TGTGCCAGCATGGAATGGGACAGGGGGAAAAGAATGGAGACCCAGTACTTC. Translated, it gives CASMEWDRGKRMETQYF.

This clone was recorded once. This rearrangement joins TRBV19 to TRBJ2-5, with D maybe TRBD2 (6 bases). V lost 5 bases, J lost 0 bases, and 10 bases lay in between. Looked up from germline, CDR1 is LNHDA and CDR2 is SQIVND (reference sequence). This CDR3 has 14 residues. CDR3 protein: CASSAGGYQETQYF. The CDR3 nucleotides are TGTGCCAGTAGTGCCGGAGGGTACCAAGAGACCCAGTACTTC.

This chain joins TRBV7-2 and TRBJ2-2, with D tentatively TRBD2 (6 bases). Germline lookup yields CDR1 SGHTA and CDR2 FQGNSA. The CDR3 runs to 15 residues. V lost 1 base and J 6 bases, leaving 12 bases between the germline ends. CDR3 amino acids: CASSLVGSGAGELFF. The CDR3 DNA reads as TGTGCCAGCAGCTTAGTAGGATCGGGGGCCGGGGAGCTGTTTTTT.

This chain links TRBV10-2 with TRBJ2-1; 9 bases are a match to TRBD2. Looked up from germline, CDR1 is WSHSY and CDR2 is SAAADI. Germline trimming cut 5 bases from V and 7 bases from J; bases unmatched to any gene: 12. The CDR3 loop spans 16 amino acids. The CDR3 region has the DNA TGCGCCAGCAGTCACCTTAGCGGGAGTAGATGGAATGAGCAGTTCTTC. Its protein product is CASSHLSGSRWNEQFF.

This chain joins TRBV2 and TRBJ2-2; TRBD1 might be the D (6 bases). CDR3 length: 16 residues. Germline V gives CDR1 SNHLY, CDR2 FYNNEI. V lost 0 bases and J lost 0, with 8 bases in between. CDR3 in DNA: TGTGCCAGCAGTGAAGCACAGGGCGCGAACACCGGGGAGCTGTTTTTT. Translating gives CASSEAQGANTGELFF.

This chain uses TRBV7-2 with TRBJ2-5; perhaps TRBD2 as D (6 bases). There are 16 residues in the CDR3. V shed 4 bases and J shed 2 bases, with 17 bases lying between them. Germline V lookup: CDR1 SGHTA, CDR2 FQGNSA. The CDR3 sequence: CASSWQPPAGQETQYF. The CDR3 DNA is TGTGCCAGCAGCTGGCAACCCCCGGCGGGACAAGAGACCCAGTACTTC.